These 22 T cell receptor beta chains originate from one sample sequenced in a study of blood T cell repertoires in COVID-19. The protocol was immunoSEQ multiplex PCR, while the TCRdb copy is restricted to in-frame clones and leaves out a portion. The sample comprises approximately 31,000 clones, 85% to 90% of which are singletons, and 15% to 20% rests with the top ten. Sample: peripheral blood. The receptors here all came from a woman between 55 and 75 years old with active COVID-19.

This chain connects TRBV2 to TRBJ2-7; a weak D match, TRBD2 (6 bases). The ends were cut back, 6 bases at V and 4 bases at J, with 13 bases in the middle. This CDR3 is 13 amino acids long. Per the germline V gene, CDR1 is SNHLY and CDR2 is FYNNEI. CDR3 nucleotides: TGTGCCAGCAGGGCGGGACGTACTTACGAGCAGTACTTC. Translation gives CASRAGRTYEQYF.

This clone is medium-sized in the sample. This chain links TRBV25-1 with TRBJ2-4; 10 bases map to TRBD1. CDR3 length: 14 amino acids. Looked up from germline, CDR1 is MGHDK and CDR2 is SYGVNS. Unmatched junction bases numbered 4, after V lost 4 bases and J lost 7 bases. In DNA form, the CDR3 reads TGTGCCAGCAGTGGTAGGACAGGGGGGAACATTCAGTACTTC. This codes for CASSGRTGGNIQYF.

This rearrangement joins TRBV24-1 to TRBJ2-2, with TRBD1 matching 7 bases. CDR1 and CDR2 from the germline V gene are KGHDR and SFDVKD. The length of the CDR3 is 14 residues. V trimming: 6 bases; J trimming: 1 base; junction bases outside the gene matches: 1. The CDR3: CATSRQGNTGELFF. CDR3 coding DNA: TGTGCCACCAGTCGACAGGGGAACACCGGGGAGCTGTTTTTT.

The chain joins TRBV29-1 to TRBJ1-1, with 11 bases fitting TRBD1. This CDR3 comprises 13 residues. Germline assignment: CDR1 SQVTM and CDR2 ANQGSEA. Trimming at V came to 3 bases and at J to 12 bases, leaving 9 bases not matched to a gene. This CDR3 is CSVDRTGGVFPFF. Written as DNA, the CDR3 is TGCAGCGTTGATCGGACAGGGGGCGTTTTTCCTTTCTTT.

The V call is TRBV28, the J call TRBJ2-2, with a weak D call TRBD2 (6 bases). This CDR3 has 20 amino acids. With 3 bases removed from V and 0 bases from J, the gap between germline ends came to 23 bases. Germline CDR1 is MDHEN and CDR2 is SYDVKM. The CDR3 nucleotides are TGTGCCAGCAGTTTTGGTCTTCGGCGGGGACCGAACCCGAACACCGGGGAGCTGTTTTTT. As protein: CASSFGLRRGPNPNTGELFF. Full variable domain (outside the CDR3, taken from reference TRBV28 and TRBJ2-2): DVKVTQSSRYLVKRTGEKVFLECVQDMDHENMFWYRQDPGLGLRLIYFSYDVKMKEKGDIPEGYSVSREKKERFSLILESASTNQTSMYLCASSFGLRRGPNPNTGELFFGEGSRLTVL.

The gene calls are TRBV9 and TRBJ2-3; 9 bases fit TRBD1. CDR3 length equals 15 residues. The germline V gene has CDR1 SGDLS and CDR2 YYNGEE. V lost 0 bases, J lost 6 bases, and 5 bases stayed unmatched. For the CDR3, the DNA is TGTGCCAGCAGCGTAGGGGACAGGGCCAGGGATACGCAGTATTTT. Translation gives CASSVGDRARDTQYF. The whole variable domain, filled in from reference TRBV9 and TRBJ2-3, reads DSGVTQTPKHLITATGQRVTLRCSPRSGDLSVYWYQQSLDQGLQFLIQYYNGEERAKGNILERFSAQQFPDLHSELNLSSLELGDSALYFCASSVGDRARDTQYFGPGTRLTVL.

The chain has TRBV9 and TRBJ2-3, with a possible D match to TRBD1 (5 bases). Germline V gene sequence: CDR1 SGDLS, CDR2 YYNGEE. The CDR3 spans 15 residues. Trimming cost V 0 bases and J 2 bases, with 10 bases left between them. The CDR3 nucleotides read TGTGCCAGCAGCGTAGGAGGACACTTCACAGATACGCAGTATTTT. This encodes CASSVGGHFTDTQYF.

The rearrangement uses TRBV7-8 and TRBJ2-2; TRBD2 might be the D (7 bases). The CDR3 has 15 residues. V lost 6 bases to trimming and J lost 6 bases, with 17 bases between them. Germline CDR1 and CDR2: SGHVS and FQNEAQ. As DNA, the CDR3 is TGTGCCAGCAGTCGTTGGGAGGGGGTTGCCGGGGAGCTGTTTTTT. Protein: CASSRWEGVAGELFF.

This clone was observed a few times. CDR3 nucleotide sequence: TGTGCCAGCAGTGTGGGGGCAGGGGGTCAGCCCCAGCATTTT. Encoded protein: CASSVGAGGQPQHF. V usage is TRBV2 and J usage is TRBJ1-5; TRBD1 aligns across 7 bases. There are 14 residues in the CDR3. CDR1 is SNHLY, CDR2 FYNNEI, per germline. Trimming cost V 4 bases and J 6 bases; bases outside gene matches: 6.

This rearrangement joins TRBV27 to TRBJ1-5, with D unclear. V shed 6 bases and J shed 9 bases, with 15 bases lying between them. CDR1 MNHEY and CDR2 SMNVEV come from the germline V gene (reference sequence). The CDR3 is 13 residues long. CDR3 amino acids: CASRPNPGMPQHF. CDR3 DNA sequence: TGTGCCAGCAGACCAAATCCAGGTATGCCCCAGCATTTT.

The rearrangement links TRBV28 to TRBJ1-1; possibly TRBD1 for D (6 bases). Germline lookup yields CDR1 MDHEN and CDR2 SYDVKM. This CDR3 region has 15 residues. V was trimmed by 6 bases and J by 4 bases, leaving 18 bases between them. The chain's CDR3 is CASRDTGTSSTEAFF. In DNA form, the CDR3 reads TGTGCCAGCAGGGATACCGGGACATCGAGCACTGAAGCTTTCTTT.

This clone was detected only once. The chain uses TRBV7-2 and TRBJ1-6, with 7 bases aligning to TRBD1. Germline CDR1 is SGHTA and CDR2 is FQGNSA. V shed 5 bases, J shed 3 bases, and the junction held 4 bases outside the gene matches. This CDR3 comprises 15 residues. CDR3 amino acids: CASSIRDSYNSPLHF. CDR3 nucleotide sequence: TGTGCCAGCAGCATCCGGGACAGCTATAATTCACCCCTCCACTTT.

This clone was found once. The chain is built from TRBV20-1 and TRBJ1-4; 8 positions match TRBD1. V lost 3 bases, J lost 4 bases, and 7 bases stayed unmatched. From germline, CDR1 is DFQATT and CDR2 SNEGSKA (reference sequence). This CDR3 is 15 amino acids long. The CDR3 spells CSASDSTGVNEKLFF. In nucleotides, the CDR3 is TGCAGTGCTAGTGATTCGACAGGGGTTAATGAAAAACTGTTTTTT.

V is TRBV2 and J is TRBJ1-1; D not certain. The CDR3 covers 12 residues. Deletions cut 7 bases from V and 1 base from J, with 7 bases between. CDR1 is SNHLY and CDR2 is FYNNEI in the germline V gene. The CDR3 sequence is CASKAGNTEAFF. For the CDR3, the DNA is TGTGCCAGCAAGGCAGGGAACACTGAAGCTTTCTTT. The whole variable domain, filled in from reference TRBV2 and TRBJ1-1, reads EPEVTQTPSHQVTQMGQEVILRCVPISNHLYFYWYRQILGQKVEFLVSFYNNEISEKSEIFDDQFSVERPDGSNFTLKIRSTKLEDSAMYFCASKAGNTEAFFGQGTRLTVV.

The chain couples TRBV5-4 to TRBJ2-1; weak D call: TRBD2 (6 bases). From germline, CDR1 is SGHNT and CDR2 YYREEE (reference sequence). Trimming cost V 4 bases and J 4 bases, with 27 bases left between them. The CDR3 has 19 amino acids. CDR3 nucleotide sequence: TGTGCCAGCAGCCAAGGGACCCCTCTTATTGGCGGGGCTTACAATGAGCAGTTCTTC. Protein sequence: CASSQGTPLIGGAYNEQFF.

V gene TRBV3-1 (or the pseudogene TRBV3-2) combines with J gene TRBJ2-1; TRBD2 matches 7 bases. Germline loops: CDR1 LGHDT, CDR2 YNNKEL (reference sequence). V shed 3 bases, J shed 5 bases, and the junction held 13 bases outside the gene matches. This CDR3 contains 17 residues. The CDR3 is CASSHKPGLPTNNEQFF. In DNA, the CDR3 is TGTGCCAGCAGCCACAAACCGGGACTACCTACGAACAATGAGCAGTTCTTC.

The J gene is TRBJ2-4, the V gene TRBV13; possibly TRBD2 for D (7 bases). V was trimmed by 8 bases and J by 4 bases, leaving 15 bases between them. CDR1 is PRHDT, CDR2 FYEKMQ, per germline (reference sequence). The CDR3 length is 14 residues. The CDR3 reads CASSRGGVKNIQYF. The CDR3 DNA follows: TGTGCCAGCTCTCGAGGGGGGGTAAAAAACATTCAGTACTTC.

In DNA form, the CDR3 reads TGTGCCAGCAGTATCCCGACTAGCGGCCAAGAGACCCAGTACTTC. It codes for CASSIPTSGQETQYF. The chain couples TRBV28 to TRBJ2-5, with 9 nucleotides matching TRBD2. The CDR3 has 15 residues. Germline V gives CDR1 MDHEN, CDR2 SYDVKM. The junction had 5 bases not matched to a gene; V was cut back by 5 bases and J by 1 base.

The CDR3 loop reads CSVEDLRTTEQFF. In DNA, the CDR3 is TGCAGCGTTGAAGATCTAAGGACTACTGAGCAGTTCTTC. The chain recombines TRBV29-1 with TRBJ2-1; possible D gene TRBD2, 6 bases. CDR1 and CDR2 from the germline V gene are SQVTM and ANQGSEA. CDR3 size: 13 residues. Trimming took 0 bases from V and 9 from J, leaving 12 bases between them.

Sample share makes this clone medium-sized (0.01 to 0.1%). The rearrangement joins TRBV2 to TRBJ2-2; 9 nucleotides line up with TRBD2. The CDR3 covers 16 residues. Germline lookup yields CDR1 SNHLY and CDR2 FYNNEI. V was pared by 2 bases and J by 8 bases, with 9 bases of the junction left unmatched. Here the CDR3 DNA reads TGTGCCAGCAGTGAACGCCTAGCGGGGCCTCTGGGGGAGCTGTTTTTT. The encoded protein is CASSERLAGPLGELFF.

The J gene is TRBJ1-2, the V gene TRBV2; TRBD1 might be the D (6 bases). In germline, CDR1 is SNHLY, CDR2 FYNNEI. V lost 1 base and J 8 bases, leaving 20 bases between the germline ends. The CDR3 loop spans 16 amino acids. As DNA, the CDR3 is TGTGCCAGCAGTGAAGTCTCTCGGTGGCAGGGGAAAGGCTACACCTTC. It encodes CASSEVSRWQGKGYTF.

The chain combines TRBV7-9 with TRBJ1-2; D is uncertain. With 6 bases removed from V and 0 bases from J, the gap between germline ends came to 14 bases. Germline V gene sequence: CDR1 SEHNR, CDR2 FQNEAQ (reference sequence). The CDR3 sequence is 15 residues long. The CDR3 is CASSMTDSTNYGYTF. The CDR3 DNA reads TGTGCCAGCAGTATGACGGACTCTACTAACTATGGCTACACCTTC.